This TCR beta chain was recovered during a study of T cells expressing NK-cell markers. Study-wide context: Among eight sequenced donors, seven carried HCMV seropositivity while one was seronegative.

About this clonotype: The antigen remains undetermined.

The germline gives CDR1 LGHDT, CDR2 YNNKEL (reference sequence). The CDR3 contains 15 residues. Study-wide results and limits: For a few donors, these clonotypes were likewise the leading ones in the CD3+CD56-NKG2C+ fraction.

UMI-tagged 5'RACE template switching yielded the TCR beta cDNA. From its re-call of the 5' RACE reads, TCRdb lists each CDR3 protein once, without DNA. The data show about 140,000 distinct CDR3 sequences, and the top ten clones hold about 12%. The chain joins TRBV3-1 to TRBJ2-7; TCRdb reports TRBD2, a call that lacks DNA to check it against. The clonotype was recovered from a man between 18 and 35 years old in good health. The sample taken for sequencing was blood T cells: a sorted CD56 or NKG2C T cell subset, CD4+ or CD8+ T cells, or bulk PBMC T cells (not recorded which). The CDR3 is CASSLYRDYSYEQYF.